Below, 25 T cell receptor beta chains from the same sample are listed, as sequenced in a study of T cell responses to AZD1222 COVID-19 vaccine. This table comes from immunoSEQ multiplex PCR, and its TCRdb copy is limited to in-frame clones, with some not included. The sample yields roughly 80,000 clones, roughly nine tenths seen once. This specimen consisted of peripheral blood, obtained on day 0 of AZD1222 vaccination. Receptors were obtained from an adult in good health.

J is TRBJ2-7 and V is TRBV6-5; TRBD1 might be the D (6 bases). Trimming pared 7 bases from V and 3 bases from J, leaving 16 bases between. Germline CDR1 reads MNHEY; CDR2 reads SVGAGI. This CDR3 has 14 residues. CDR3 DNA sequence: TGTGCCAGCACCAGGGATAGGACAGACTACGAGCAGTACTTC. Protein sequence: CASTRDRTDYEQYF.

CDR3 DNA sequence: TGCGCCAGCAGCTCACTACAGGGCACCTACGAGCAGTACTTC. This sequence encodes CASSSLQGTYEQYF. The chain recombines TRBV5-1 with TRBJ2-7; possibly TRBD1 for D (6 bases). The CDR3 runs 14 residues. Germline lookup yields CDR1 SGHRS and CDR2 YFSETQ. Trimming pared 3 bases from V and 2 bases from J, leaving 12 bases between.

V and J are TRBV18 and TRBJ2-7, with TRBD2 matching 7 bases. The CDR3 length is 15 residues. Germline assignment: CDR1 KGHSH and CDR2 LQKENI. V lost 3 bases and J lost 0; bases outside the gene matches: 5. This CDR3 reads CASSPLGGSSYEQYF. The CDR3 DNA reads as TGTGCCAGCTCACCCCTGGGGGGGAGCTCCTACGAGCAGTACTTC.

V is TRBV11-3 and J is TRBJ2-3, with no clear D. V was trimmed by 5 bases and J by 4 bases, leaving 10 bases between them. The germline V gene has CDR1 SGHNT and CDR2 YENEEA. CDR3 length: 13 amino acids. CDR3 DNA: TGTGCCAGCAGCATCCTTGGTTCAGATACGCAGTATTTT. Translation gives CASSILGSDTQYF. The full variable domain, with the rest looked up from reference TRBV11-3 and TRBJ2-3, is EAGVVQSPRYKIIEKKQPVAFWCNPISGHNTLYWYLQNLGQGPELLIRYENEEAVDDSQLPKDRFSAERLKGVDSTLKIQPAELGDSAVYLCASSILGSDTQYFGPGTRLTVL.

The chain employs TRBV2 and TRBJ2-1, with 12 bases matching TRBD2. CDR3 length: 15 amino acids. Germline CDR1 SNHLY, CDR2 FYNNEI. V shed 6 bases, J shed 3 bases, and the junction held 3 bases outside the gene matches. The CDR3 protein is CASRETSGSYNEQFF. In DNA form, the CDR3 reads TGTGCCAGCAGGGAGACTAGCGGGAGCTACAATGAGCAGTTCTTC. The full variable domain, with the rest looked up from reference TRBV2 and TRBJ2-1, is EPEVTQTPSHQVTQMGQEVILRCVPISNHLYFYWYRQILGQKVEFLVSFYNNEISEKSEIFDDQFSVERPDGSNFTLKIRSTKLEDSAMYFCASRETSGSYNEQFFGPGTRLTVL.

This chain uses TRBV5-4 with TRBJ2-5; D gene unclear. Germline V lookup: CDR1 SGHNT, CDR2 YYREEE (reference sequence). The CDR3 totals 14 residues. V dropped 0 bases and J dropped 5 bases, with 11 bases sitting between them. CDR3 DNA: TGTGCCAGCAGCTTGGGCGCTGACGTGGAGACCCAGTACTTC. Protein product: CASSLGADVETQYF.

The gene calls are TRBV5-8 and TRBJ1-5; the match to TRBD1 covers 7 bases. CDR1 and CDR2 (germline): SGHTS, YDEGEE. V lost 4 bases, J lost 0 bases, and 4 bases stayed unmatched. This CDR3 has 15 residues. CDR3 bases: TGTGCCAGCAGCGAGACAGGGAATAGCAATCAGCCCCAGCATTTT. This sequence encodes CASSETGNSNQPQHF.

The gene calls are TRBV19 and TRBJ2-5; D may be TRBD1 (6 bases). Trimming stripped 5 bases from V and 10 bases from J, with 11 bases between. The CDR3 has 11 amino acids. Germline CDR1 reads LNHDA; CDR2 reads SQIVND (reference sequence). CDR3 nucleotides: TGTGCCAGTAGTCAAGGGGGTTTCCAGTACTTC. It translates to CASSQGGFQYF.

The genes are TRBV5-4 and TRBJ1-6, with D possibly being TRBD1 (5 bases). The CDR3 spans 14 residues. Germline V CDR1 and CDR2: SGHNT, YYREEE (reference sequence). The V end lost 4 bases, the J end lost 10 bases, and 15 bases lay between the germline ends. The CDR3 DNA follows: TGTGCCAGCAGCCTGCTGGGGGAATACTCACCCCTCCACTTT. Encoded protein: CASSLLGEYSPLHF.

The chain is built from TRBV7-9 and TRBJ2-7; D not certain. CDR3 size: 13 residues. The V gene lost 1 base and the J gene lost 3 bases, with 7 bases spanning the gap. CDR1 and CDR2 from the germline V gene are SEHNR and FQNEAQ (reference sequence). Written as DNA, the CDR3 is TGTGCCAGCAGCTTAGGTACATACTACGAGCAGTACTTC. As protein: CASSLGTYYEQYF.

The chain joins TRBV19 to TRBJ2-2; TRBD2 is a possible D gene (5 bases). Germline assignment: CDR1 LNHDA and CDR2 SQIVND (reference sequence). CDR3 size: 14 residues. V was pared by 3 bases and J by 5 bases, with 10 bases between. Here the CDR3 DNA reads TGTGCCAGTAGTATGGAGGCAGAGACCGGGGAGCTGTTTTTT. It codes for CASSMEAETGELFF.

The chain is built from TRBV19 and TRBJ2-3, with D perhaps matching TRBD1 or TRBD2 (5 bases each). The V end was cut by 6 bases, the J end by 2 bases, with 24 bases between. The CDR3 length is 18 residues. Germline CDR1 LNHDA, CDR2 SQIVND (reference sequence). The CDR3 sequence is CASRGQGAGRTYTDTQYF. CDR3 nucleotide sequence: TGTGCCAGTAGAGGTCAAGGGGCGGGTCGGACCTACACAGATACGCAGTATTTT.

This clone has only one observation. The chain uses TRBV25-1 and TRBJ1-1; no firm D call. Trimming removed 1 base from V and 6 bases from J, with 9 bases in between. Looked up from germline, CDR1 is MGHDK and CDR2 is SYGVNS. The CDR3 is 13 residues long. The CDR3 spells CASSEFPLSEAFF. As DNA, the CDR3 is TGTGCCAGCAGTGAATTCCCCTTATCTGAAGCTTTCTTT.

The gene calls are TRBV9 and TRBJ2-7; D not resolved. The length of the CDR3 is 13 residues. Germline V gene lookup returns CDR1 SGDLS and CDR2 YYNGEE. Between the trimmed V and J ends, which lost 0 bases and 6 bases, there was a span of 10 bases. CDR3 sequence: CASSVDPSREQYF. The CDR3 nucleotides read TGTGCCAGCAGCGTAGATCCCTCCCGCGAGCAGTACTTC.

The rearrangement links TRBV9 to TRBJ2-3; D unresolved. Germline lookup yields CDR1 SGDLS and CDR2 YYNGEE. Trimming took 3 bases from V and 3 from J, leaving 8 bases between them. The CDR3 runs to 13 residues. CDR3 sequence (DNA): TGTGCCAGCAGCGCCCCGACGACAGATACGCAGTATTTT. The encoded protein is CASSAPTTDTQYF.

CDR3 coding DNA: TGTGCCAGCAGTTACTCGACAGAAATTAATGAAAAACTGTTTTTT. This translates into CASSYSTEINEKLFF. This rearrangement joins TRBV6-6 to TRBJ1-4; possibly TRBD1 for D (5 bases). This CDR3 is 15 amino acids long. Deletions cut 0 bases from V and 4 bases from J, with 9 bases between. CDR1 is MNHNY, CDR2 SVGAGI, per germline (reference sequence).

This clone came up a few times. The V gene is TRBV24-1, the J gene TRBJ2-5, with TRBD2 as a possible D gene (6 bases). Germline lookup yields CDR1 KGHDR and CDR2 SFDVKD. The CDR3 spans 15 residues. V was cut by 4 bases and J by 3 bases, with 14 bases left in between. The DNA for the CDR3 is TGTGCCACCAGTGACGGAGGGCGGGGAAAAGAGACCCAGTACTTC. It translates to CATSDGGRGKETQYF.

J is TRBJ1-2 and V is TRBV21-1; TRBD1 was called by the table and not checked on the DNA. TRBV21-1 is designated a pseudogene. The CDR3 is made up of 18 amino acids. CDR3 sequence reads: CASSNRAGKGTGAKGYTF. CDR3 bases: TGTGCCAGCAGCAATAGGGCCGGTAAAGGGACAGGGGCGAAAGGCTACACCTTC.

The chain has TRBV10-3 and TRBJ1-4; D is uncertain. V was shortened by 6 bases and J by 0 bases, with 8 bases between the two germline ends. This CDR3 has 14 residues. Per the germline V gene, CDR1 is ENHRY and CDR2 is SYGVKD. CDR3 residues: CAIRTDATNEKLFF. The CDR3, as DNA: TGTGCCATCAGGACGGATGCAACTAATGAAAAACTGTTTTTT.

The chain has TRBV9 and TRBJ1-6, with TRBD1 as a possible D gene (6 bases). Between the trimmed V and J ends, which lost 4 bases and 8 bases, there was a span of 16 bases. From germline, CDR1 is SGDLS and CDR2 YYNGEE. This CDR3 contains 15 residues. CDR3: CASSFSWGADSPLHF. CDR3 coding DNA: TGTGCCAGCAGCTTCTCGTGGGGGGCGGATTCACCCCTCCACTTT.

The J gene is TRBJ2-7, the V gene TRBV10-3, with D hard to call. Germline V gene lookup returns CDR1 ENHRY and CDR2 SYGVKD. This CDR3 region has 11 residues. Trimming took off 4 bases at V and 3 bases at J, with 4 bases between the two ends. The CDR3 nucleotides read TGTGCCATCAGTGGGGACTACGAGCAGTACTTC. Amino acids: CAISGDYEQYF.

The chain couples TRBV30 to TRBJ1-1, with a weak D call TRBD1 (5 bases). Trimming pared 2 bases from V and 3 bases from J, leaving 13 bases between. The CDR3 length is 14 residues. Germline CDR1 GTSNPN, CDR2 SVGIG (reference sequence). CDR3 region: CAWSRRGRDTEAFF. CDR3 sequence (DNA): TGTGCCTGGAGTCGCCGGGGGAGGGACACTGAAGCTTTCTTT.

The V and J genes are TRBV7-9 and TRBJ2-1; a weak D match, TRBD2 (6 bases). The V gene lost 8 bases and the J gene lost 4 bases, with 15 bases spanning the gap. The CDR3 loop spans 14 amino acids. The germline gives CDR1 SEHNR, CDR2 FQNEAQ (reference sequence). The chain's CDR3 is CASSKRAFYNEQFF. Written as DNA, the CDR3 is TGTGCCAGCTCAAAGCGGGCATTTTACAATGAGCAGTTCTTC.

This chain connects TRBV11-1 to TRBJ2-7, with 8 bases identical to TRBD2. V was clipped by 5 bases and J by 4 bases; unmatched bases: 7. The germline V gene encodes CDR1 SGHAT and CDR2 FQDESV (reference sequence). This CDR3 is 14 amino acids long. For the CDR3, the DNA is TGTGCCAGCAGCCCGGGGGGGGCTCTTTACGAGCAGTACTTC. This translates into CASSPGGALYEQYF.

The chain has TRBV18 and TRBJ2-7; D assignment may be TRBD1 or TRBD2 (5 bases each). Germline V gene sequence: CDR1 KGHSH, CDR2 LQKENI. CDR3 length equals 13 residues. V dropped 0 bases and J dropped 6 bases, with 9 bases sitting between them. In DNA form, the CDR3 reads TGTGCCAGCTCACCACCGATTGGGGGCGAGCAGTACTTC. This gives the protein CASSPPIGGEQYF.